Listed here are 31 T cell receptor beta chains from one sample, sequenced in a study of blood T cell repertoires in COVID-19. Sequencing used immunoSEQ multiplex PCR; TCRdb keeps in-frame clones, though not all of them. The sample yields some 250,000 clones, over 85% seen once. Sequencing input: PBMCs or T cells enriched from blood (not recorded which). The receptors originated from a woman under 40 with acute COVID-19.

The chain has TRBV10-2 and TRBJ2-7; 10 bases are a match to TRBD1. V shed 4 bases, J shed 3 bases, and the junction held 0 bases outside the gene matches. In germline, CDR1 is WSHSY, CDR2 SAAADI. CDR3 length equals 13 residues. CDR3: CASSGDRGYEQYF. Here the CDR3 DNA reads TGCGCCAGCAGTGGGGACAGGGGCTACGAGCAGTACTTC.

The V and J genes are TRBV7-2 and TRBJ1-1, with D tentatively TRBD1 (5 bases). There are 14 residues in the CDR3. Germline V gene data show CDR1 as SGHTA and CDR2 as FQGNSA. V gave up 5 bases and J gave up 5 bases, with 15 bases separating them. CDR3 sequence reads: CASSLRRGVTEAFF. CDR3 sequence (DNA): TGTGCCAGCAGCCTCAGACGGGGGGTGACTGAAGCTTTCTTT.

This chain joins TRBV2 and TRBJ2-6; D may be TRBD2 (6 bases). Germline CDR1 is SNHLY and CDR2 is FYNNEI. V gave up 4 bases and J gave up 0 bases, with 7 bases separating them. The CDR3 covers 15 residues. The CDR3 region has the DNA TGTGCCAGCAGTGTCGGGAGCTCTGGGGCCAACGTCCTGACTTTC. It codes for CASSVGSSGANVLTF. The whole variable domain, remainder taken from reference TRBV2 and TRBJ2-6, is EPEVTQTPSHQVTQMGQEVILRCVPISNHLYFYWYRQILGQKVEFLVSFYNNEISEKSEIFDDQFSVERPDGSNFTLKIRSTKLEDSAMYFCASSVGSSGANVLTFGAGSRLTVL.

The CDR3 here is CASSSGGGRTFF. The CDR3 DNA reads as TGTGCCAGTAGTTCTGGGGGGGGGCGTACGTTCTTC. The V call is TRBV19, the J call TRBJ2-1; possible D gene TRBD2, 7 bases. Germline V gives CDR1 LNHDA, CDR2 SQIVND (reference sequence). Between the trimmed V and J ends, which lost 5 bases and 15 bases, there was a span of 17 bases. The CDR3 runs to 12 residues. The whole variable domain, filled in from reference TRBV19 and TRBJ2-1, reads DGGITQSPKYLFRKEGQNVTLSCEQNLNHDAMYWYRQDPGQGLRLIYYSQIVNDFQKGDIAEGYSVSREKKESFPLTVTSAQKNPTAFYLCASSSGGGRTFFGPGTRLTVL.

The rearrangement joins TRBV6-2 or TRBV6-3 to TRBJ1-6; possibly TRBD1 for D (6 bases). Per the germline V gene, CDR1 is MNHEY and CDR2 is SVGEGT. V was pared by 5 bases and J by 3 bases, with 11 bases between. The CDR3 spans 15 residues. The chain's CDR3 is CASSQTRGYNSPLHF. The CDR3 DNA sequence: TGTGCCAGCAGTCAGACCAGGGGCTATAATTCACCCCTCCACTTT.

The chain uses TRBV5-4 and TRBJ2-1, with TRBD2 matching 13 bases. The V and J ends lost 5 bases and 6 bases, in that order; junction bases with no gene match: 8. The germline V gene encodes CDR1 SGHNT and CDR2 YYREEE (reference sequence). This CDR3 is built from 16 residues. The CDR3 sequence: CASRSPGLAGINEQFF. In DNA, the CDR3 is TGTGCCAGCAGGTCCCCGGGACTAGCGGGGATCAATGAGCAGTTCTTC.

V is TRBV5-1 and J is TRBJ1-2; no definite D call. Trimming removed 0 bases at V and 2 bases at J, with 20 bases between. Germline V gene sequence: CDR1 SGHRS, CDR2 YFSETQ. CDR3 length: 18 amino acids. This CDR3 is CASSLEFRVVGENYGYTF. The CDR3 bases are TGCGCCAGCAGCTTGGAATTCCGGGTGGTAGGAGAAAACTATGGCTACACCTTC.

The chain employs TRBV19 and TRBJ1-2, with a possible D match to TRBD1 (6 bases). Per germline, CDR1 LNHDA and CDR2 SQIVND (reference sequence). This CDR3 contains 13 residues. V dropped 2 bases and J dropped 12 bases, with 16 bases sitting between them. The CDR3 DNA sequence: TGTGCCAGTAGTATAAAGGACAGCTCCCTGCACACCTTC. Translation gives CASSIKDSSLHTF.

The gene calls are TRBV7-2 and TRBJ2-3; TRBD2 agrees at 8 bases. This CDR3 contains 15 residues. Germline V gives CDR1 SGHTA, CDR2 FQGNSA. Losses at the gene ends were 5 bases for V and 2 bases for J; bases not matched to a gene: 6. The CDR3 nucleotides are TGTGCCAGCAGCACCCAAGCGGGGGACACAGATACGCAGTATTTT. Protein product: CASSTQAGDTDTQYF.

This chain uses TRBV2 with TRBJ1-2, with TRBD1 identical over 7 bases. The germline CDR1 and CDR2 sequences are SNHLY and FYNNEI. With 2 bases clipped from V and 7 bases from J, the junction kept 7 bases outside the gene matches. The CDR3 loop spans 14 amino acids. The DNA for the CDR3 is TGTGCCAGCAGTGAAAGGACAGGCTTCGGTGGCTACACCTTC. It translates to CASSERTGFGGYTF.

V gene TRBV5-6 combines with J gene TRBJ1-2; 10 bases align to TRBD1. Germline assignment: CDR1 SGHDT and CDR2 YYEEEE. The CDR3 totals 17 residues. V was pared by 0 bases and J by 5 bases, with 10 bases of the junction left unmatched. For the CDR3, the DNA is TGTGCCAGCAGCTTGGGTTTAACCCGACAGGGGGCGTATGGCTACACCTTC. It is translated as CASSLGLTRQGAYGYTF.

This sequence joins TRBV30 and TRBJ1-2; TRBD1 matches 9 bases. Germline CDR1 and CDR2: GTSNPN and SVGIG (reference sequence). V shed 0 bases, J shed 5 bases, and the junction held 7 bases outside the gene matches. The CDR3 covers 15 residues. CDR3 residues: CAWSVQTGGIYGYTF. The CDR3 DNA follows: TGTGCCTGGAGTGTACAAACAGGGGGCATATATGGCTACACCTTC.

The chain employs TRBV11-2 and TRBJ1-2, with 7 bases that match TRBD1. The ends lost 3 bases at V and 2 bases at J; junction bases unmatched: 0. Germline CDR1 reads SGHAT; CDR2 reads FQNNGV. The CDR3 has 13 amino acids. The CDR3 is CASSLDRNYGYTF. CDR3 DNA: TGTGCCAGCAGCTTGGACAGGAACTATGGCTACACCTTC. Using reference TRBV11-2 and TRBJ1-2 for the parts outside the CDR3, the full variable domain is EAGVAQSPRYKIIEKRQSVAFWCNPISGHATLYWYQQILGQGPKLLIQFQNNGVVDDSQLPKDRFSAERLKGVDSTLKIQPAKLEDSAVYLCASSLDRNYGYTFGSGTRLTVV.

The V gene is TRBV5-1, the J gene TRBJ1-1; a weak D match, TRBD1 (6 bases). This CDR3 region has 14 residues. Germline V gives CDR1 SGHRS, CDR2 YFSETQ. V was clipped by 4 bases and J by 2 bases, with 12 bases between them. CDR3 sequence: CASSTGTKNTEAFF. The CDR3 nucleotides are TGCGCCAGCAGCACCGGGACAAAAAACACTGAAGCTTTCTTT.

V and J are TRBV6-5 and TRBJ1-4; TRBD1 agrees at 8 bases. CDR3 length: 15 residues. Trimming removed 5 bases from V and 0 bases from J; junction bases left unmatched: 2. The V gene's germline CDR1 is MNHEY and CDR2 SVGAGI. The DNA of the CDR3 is TGTGCCAGCAGTCCGGGACAGGCAACTAATGAAAAACTGTTTTTT. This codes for CASSPGQATNEKLFF.

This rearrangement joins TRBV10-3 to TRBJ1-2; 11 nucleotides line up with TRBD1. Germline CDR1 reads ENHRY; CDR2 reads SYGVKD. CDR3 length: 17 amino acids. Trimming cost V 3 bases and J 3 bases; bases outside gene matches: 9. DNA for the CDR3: TGTGCCATCAGTGAACGGACAGGGGGCGCCTTTGACTATGGCTACACCTTC. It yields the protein CAISERTGGAFDYGYTF.

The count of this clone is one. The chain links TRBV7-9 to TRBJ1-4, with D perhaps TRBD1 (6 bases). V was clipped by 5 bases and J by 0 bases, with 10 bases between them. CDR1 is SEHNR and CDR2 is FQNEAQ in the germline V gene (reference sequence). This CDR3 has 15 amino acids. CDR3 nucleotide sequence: TGTGCCAGCAGCCTAAAGGGGGCAACTAATGAAAAACTGTTTTTT. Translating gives CASSLKGATNEKLFF. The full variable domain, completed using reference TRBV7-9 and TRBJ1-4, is DTGVSQNPRHKITKRGQNVTFRCDPISEHNRLYWYRQTLGQGPEFLTYFQNEAQLEKSRLLSDRFSAERPKGSFSTLEIQRTEQGDSAMYLCASSLKGATNEKLFFGSGTQLSVL.

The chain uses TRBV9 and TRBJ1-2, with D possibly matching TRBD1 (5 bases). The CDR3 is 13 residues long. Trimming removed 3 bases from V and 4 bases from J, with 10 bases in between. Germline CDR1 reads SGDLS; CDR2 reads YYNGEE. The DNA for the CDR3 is TGTGCCAGCAGCGAAGGCAGGGTCTATGGCTACACCTTC. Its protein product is CASSEGRVYGYTF.

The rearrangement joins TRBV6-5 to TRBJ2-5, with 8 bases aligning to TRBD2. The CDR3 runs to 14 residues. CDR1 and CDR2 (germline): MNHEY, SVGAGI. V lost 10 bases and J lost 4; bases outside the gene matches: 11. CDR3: CATIRPGLGETQYF. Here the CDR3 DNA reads TGTGCCACCATCAGGCCGGGACTAGGAGAGACCCAGTACTTC.

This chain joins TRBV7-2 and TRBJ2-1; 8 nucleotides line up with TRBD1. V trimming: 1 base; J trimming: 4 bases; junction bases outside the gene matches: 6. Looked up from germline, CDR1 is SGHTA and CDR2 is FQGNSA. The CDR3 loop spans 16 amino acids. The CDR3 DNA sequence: TGTGCCAGCAGCTTAGACGGGACAGGACGGTACAATGAGCAGTTCTTC. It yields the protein CASSLDGTGRYNEQFF.

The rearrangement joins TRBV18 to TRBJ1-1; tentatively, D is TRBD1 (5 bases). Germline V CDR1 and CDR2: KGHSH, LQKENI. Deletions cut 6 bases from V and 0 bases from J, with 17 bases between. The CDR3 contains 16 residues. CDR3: CASSQGAGVMNTEAFF. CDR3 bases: TGTGCCAGCTCCCAGGGAGCGGGAGTAATGAACACTGAAGCTTTCTTT. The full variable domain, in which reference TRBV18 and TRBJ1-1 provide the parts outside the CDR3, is NAGVMQNPRHLVRRRGQEARLRCSPMKGHSHVYWYRQLPEEGLKFMVYLQKENIIDESGMPKERFSAEFPKEGPSILRIQQVVRGDSAAYFCASSQGAGVMNTEAFFGQGTRLTVV.

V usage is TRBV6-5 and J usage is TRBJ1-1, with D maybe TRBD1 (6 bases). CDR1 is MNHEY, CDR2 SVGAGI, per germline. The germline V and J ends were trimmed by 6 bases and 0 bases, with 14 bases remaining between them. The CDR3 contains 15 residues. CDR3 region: CASSTRTVLNTEAFF. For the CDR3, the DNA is TGTGCCAGCAGCACCAGGACAGTACTGAACACTGAAGCTTTCTTT.

CDR3 amino acids: CASSDITGIEHYGYTF. The CDR3 bases are TGTGCCAGCAGTGATATCACAGGGATTGAGCACTATGGCTACACCTTC. The gene calls are TRBV2 and TRBJ1-2; D might be TRBD1 (6 bases). The CDR3 has 16 residues. V was cut by 3 bases and J by 3 bases, with 17 bases left in between. Germline values: CDR1 SNHLY, CDR2 FYNNEI.

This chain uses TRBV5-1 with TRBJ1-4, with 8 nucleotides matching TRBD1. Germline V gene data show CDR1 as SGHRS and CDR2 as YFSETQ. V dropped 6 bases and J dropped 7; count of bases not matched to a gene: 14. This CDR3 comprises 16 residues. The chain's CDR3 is CASTPGQGFGGEKLFF. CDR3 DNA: TGCGCCAGCACCCCTGGACAGGGTTTTGGCGGTGAAAAACTGTTTTTT.

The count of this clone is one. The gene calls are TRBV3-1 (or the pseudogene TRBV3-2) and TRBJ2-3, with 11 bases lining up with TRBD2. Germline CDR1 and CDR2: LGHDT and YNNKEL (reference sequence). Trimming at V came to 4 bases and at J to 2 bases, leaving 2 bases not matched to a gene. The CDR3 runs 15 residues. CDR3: CASSLAGGLTDTQYF. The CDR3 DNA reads TGTGCCAGCAGCCTAGCGGGGGGGCTCACAGATACGCAGTATTTT.

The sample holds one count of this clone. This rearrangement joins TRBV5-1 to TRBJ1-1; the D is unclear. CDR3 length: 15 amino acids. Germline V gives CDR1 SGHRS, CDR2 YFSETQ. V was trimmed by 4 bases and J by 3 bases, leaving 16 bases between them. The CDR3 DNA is TGCGCCAGCAGCCAGATTTCGCGGGTGGACACTGAAGCTTTCTTT. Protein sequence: CASSQISRVDTEAFF.

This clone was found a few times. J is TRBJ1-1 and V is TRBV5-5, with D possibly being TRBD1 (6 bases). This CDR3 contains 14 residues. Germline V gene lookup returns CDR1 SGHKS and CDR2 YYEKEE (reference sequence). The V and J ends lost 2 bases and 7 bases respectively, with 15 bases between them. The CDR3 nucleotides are TGTGCCAGCAGCTTTCGACAGGCGGTTGGTGAAGCTTTCTTT. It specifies CASSFRQAVGEAFF.

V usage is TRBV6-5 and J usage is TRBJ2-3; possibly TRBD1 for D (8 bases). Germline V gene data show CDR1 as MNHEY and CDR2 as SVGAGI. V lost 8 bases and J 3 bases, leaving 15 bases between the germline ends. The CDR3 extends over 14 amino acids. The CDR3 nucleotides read TGTGCCAGCGATGACAGGGGAGGGACAGATACGCAGTATTTT. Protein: CASDDRGGTDTQYF.

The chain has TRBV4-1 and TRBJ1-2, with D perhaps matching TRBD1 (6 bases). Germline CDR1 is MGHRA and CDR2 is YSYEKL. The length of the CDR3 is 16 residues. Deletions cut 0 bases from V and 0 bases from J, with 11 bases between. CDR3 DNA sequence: TGCGCCAGCAGCCAAGATAGGGACACCGCTAACTATGGCTACACCTTC. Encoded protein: CASSQDRDTANYGYTF.

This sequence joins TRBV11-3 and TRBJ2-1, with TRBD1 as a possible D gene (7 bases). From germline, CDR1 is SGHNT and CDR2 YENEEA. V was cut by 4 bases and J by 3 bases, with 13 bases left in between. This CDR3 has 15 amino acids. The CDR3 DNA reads TGTGCCAGCAGCTCCCGACAGGGAGGCTACAATGAGCAGTTCTTC. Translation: CASSSRQGGYNEQFF.

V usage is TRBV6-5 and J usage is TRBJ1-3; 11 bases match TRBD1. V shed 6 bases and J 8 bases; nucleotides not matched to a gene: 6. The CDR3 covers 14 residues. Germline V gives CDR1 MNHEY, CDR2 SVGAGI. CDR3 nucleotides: TGTGCCAGCAGAAAGGACAGGGGGCAGGACACCATATATTTT. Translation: CASRKDRGQDTIYF.